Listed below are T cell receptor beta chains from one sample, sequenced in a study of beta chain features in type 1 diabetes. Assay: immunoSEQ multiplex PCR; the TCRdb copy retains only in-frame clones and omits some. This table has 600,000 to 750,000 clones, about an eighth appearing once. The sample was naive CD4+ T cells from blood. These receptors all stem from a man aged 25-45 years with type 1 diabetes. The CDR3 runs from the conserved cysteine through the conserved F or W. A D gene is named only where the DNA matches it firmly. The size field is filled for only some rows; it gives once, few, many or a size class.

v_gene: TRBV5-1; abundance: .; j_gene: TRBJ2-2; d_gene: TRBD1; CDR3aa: CASSPGTGPWTGELFF; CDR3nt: TGCGCCAGCAGCCCGGGGACAGGGCCCTGGACCGGGGAGCTGTTTTTT
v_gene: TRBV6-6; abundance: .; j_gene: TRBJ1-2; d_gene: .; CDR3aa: CASSYSDRNYGYTF; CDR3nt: TGTGCCAGCAGTTACTCGGACAGAAACTATGGCTACACCTTC
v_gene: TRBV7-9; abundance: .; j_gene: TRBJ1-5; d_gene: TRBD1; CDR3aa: CASSPSGAGGQPQHF; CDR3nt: TGTGCCAGCAGCCCTTCGGGGGCAGGGGGCCAGCCCCAGCATTTT
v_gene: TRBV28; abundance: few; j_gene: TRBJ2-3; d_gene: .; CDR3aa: CASSLAGEGGDTQYF; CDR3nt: TGTGCCAGCAGTTTGGCAGGCGAGGGGGGAGATACGCAGTATTTT
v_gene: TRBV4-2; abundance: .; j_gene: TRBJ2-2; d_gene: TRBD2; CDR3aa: CASRGLAGNTGELFF; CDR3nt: TGTGCCAGCAGAGGGCTAGCGGGGAACACCGGGGAGCTGTTTTTT
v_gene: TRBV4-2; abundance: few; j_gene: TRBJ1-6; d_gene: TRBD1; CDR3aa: CASSQGQGTENSPLHF; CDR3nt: TGTGCCAGCAGCCAAGGTCAAGGGACAGAGAATTCACCCCTCCACTTT
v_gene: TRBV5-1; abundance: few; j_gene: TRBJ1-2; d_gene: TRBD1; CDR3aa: CASSLGEGTAYGYTF; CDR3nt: TGCGCCAGCAGCTTGGGCGAAGGGACAGCCTATGGCTACACCTTC
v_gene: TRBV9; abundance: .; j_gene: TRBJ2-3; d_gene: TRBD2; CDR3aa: CASSVRVAGDTDTQYF; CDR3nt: TGTGCCAGCAGCGTACGGGTAGCGGGAGACACAGATACGCAGTATTTT
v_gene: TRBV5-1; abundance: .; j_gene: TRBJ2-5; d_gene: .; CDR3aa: CASSLVFSRQETQYF; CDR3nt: TGCGCCAGCAGCTTGGTTTTTTCTCGGCAAGAGACCCAGTACTTC
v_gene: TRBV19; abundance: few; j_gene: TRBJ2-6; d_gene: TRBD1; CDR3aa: CASRAPGGAGANVLTF; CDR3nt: TGTGCCAGTAGAGCCCCAGGGGGCGCTGGGGCCAACGTCCTGACTTTC
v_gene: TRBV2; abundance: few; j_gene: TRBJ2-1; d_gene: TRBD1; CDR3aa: CASETGGYNEQFF; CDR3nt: TGTGCCAGCGAGACAGGGGGCTACAATGAGCAGTTCTTC
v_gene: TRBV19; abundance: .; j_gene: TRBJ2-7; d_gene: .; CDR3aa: CASSIGPTGFYEQYF; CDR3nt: TGTGCCAGTAGTATCGGACCGACTGGGTTCTACGAGCAGTACTTC
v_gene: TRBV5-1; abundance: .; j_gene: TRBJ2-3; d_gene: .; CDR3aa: CASSQSIAADTQYF; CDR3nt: TGCGCCAGCAGCCAAAGTATAGCGGCAGATACGCAGTATTTT
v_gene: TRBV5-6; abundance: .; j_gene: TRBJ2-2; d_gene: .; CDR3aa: CASSFLGTGELFF; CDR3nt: TGTGCCAGCAGCTTTCTGGGCACCGGGGAGCTGTTTTTT
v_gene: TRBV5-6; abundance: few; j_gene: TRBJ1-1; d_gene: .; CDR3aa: CASSEPRLNTEAFF; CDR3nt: TGTGCCAGCAGCGAACCGAGGCTGAACACTGAAGCTTTCTTT
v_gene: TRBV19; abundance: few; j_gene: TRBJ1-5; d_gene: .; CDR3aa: CASSIGGNQPQHF; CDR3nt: TGTGCCAGTAGTATTGGGGGAAATCAGCCCCAGCATTTT
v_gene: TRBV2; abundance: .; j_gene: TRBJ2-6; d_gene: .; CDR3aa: CASTTYSGANVLTF; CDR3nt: TGTGCCAGCACGACTTATTCTGGGGCCAACGTCCTGACTTTC
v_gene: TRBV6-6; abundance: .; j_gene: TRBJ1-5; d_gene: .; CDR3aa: CASSYGDQPQHF; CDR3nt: TGTGCCAGCAGTTACGGGGATCAGCCCCAGCATTTT
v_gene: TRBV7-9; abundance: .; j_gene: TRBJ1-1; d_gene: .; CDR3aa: CASSSYDRNTEAFF; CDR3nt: TGTGCCAGCAGCTCCTACGACAGGAACACTGAAGCTTTCTTT
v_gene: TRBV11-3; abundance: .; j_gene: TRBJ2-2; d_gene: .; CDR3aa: CASSLEWRSGELFF; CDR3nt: TGTGCCAGCAGCTTAGAGTGGCGGAGCGGGGAGCTGTTTTTT
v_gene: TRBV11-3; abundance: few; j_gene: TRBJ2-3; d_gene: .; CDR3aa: CASSTGTTDTQYF; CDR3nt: TGTGCCAGCAGCACTGGGACCACAGATACGCAGTATTTT
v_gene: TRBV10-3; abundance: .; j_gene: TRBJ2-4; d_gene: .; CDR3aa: CAITPRRWRAKNIQYF; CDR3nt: TGTGCCATCACCCCGAGGCGCTGGAGGGCCAAAAACATTCAGTACTTC
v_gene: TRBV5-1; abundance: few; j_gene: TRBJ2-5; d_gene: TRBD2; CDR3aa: CASSWGLAGQETQYF; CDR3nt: TGCGCCAGCAGCTGGGGACTAGCGGGACAAGAGACCCAGTACTTC
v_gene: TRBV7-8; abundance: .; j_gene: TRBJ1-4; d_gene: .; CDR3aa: CASSPNGEKLFF; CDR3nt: TGTGCCAGCAGTCCAAACGGGGAAAAACTGTTTTTT
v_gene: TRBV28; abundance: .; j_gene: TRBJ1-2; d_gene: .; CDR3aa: CASSLSPGRLYGYTF; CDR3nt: TGTGCCAGCAGTTTAAGCCCGGGGCGGTTGTATGGCTACACCTTC
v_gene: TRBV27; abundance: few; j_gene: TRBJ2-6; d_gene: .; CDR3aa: CASSTRAYFSGANVLTF; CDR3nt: TGTGCCAGCAGTACGCGGGCTTATTTCTCTGGGGCCAACGTCCTGACTTTC
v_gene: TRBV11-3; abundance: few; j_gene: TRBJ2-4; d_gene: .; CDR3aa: CASSLHQGGLAKNIQYF; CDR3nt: TGTGCCAGCAGCCTACATCAGGGTGGATTAGCCAAAAACATTCAGTACTTC
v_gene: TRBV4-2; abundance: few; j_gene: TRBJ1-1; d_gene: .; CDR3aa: CASSQDRNTEAFF; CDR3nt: TGTGCCAGCAGCCAAGACAGGAACACTGAAGCTTTCTTT
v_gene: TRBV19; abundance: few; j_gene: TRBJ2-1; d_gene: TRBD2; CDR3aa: CASSSRTRNRNNEQFF; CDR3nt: TGTGCCAGTAGTTCAAGGACTAGAAATCGCAACAATGAGCAGTTCTTC
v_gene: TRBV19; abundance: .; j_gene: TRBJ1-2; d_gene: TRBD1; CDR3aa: CASTDGGQSFYGYTF; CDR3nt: TGTGCCAGTACTGATGGGGGACAGAGCTTCTATGGCTACACCTTC
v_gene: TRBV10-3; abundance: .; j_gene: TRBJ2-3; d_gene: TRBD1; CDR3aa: CATEQGVQDTQYF; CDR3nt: TGTGCCACGGAGCAGGGGGTTCAAGATACGCAGTATTTT
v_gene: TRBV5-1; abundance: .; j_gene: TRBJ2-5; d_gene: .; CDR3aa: CASSTTVIGETQYF; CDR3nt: TGCGCCAGCAGTACGACAGTTATAGGAGAGACCCAGTACTTC
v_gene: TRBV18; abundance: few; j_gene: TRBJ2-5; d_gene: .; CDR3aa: CASSPLDSLTSQETQYF; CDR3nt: TGTGCCAGCTCACCCTTGGACAGTCTCACGAGCCAAGAGACCCAGTACTTC
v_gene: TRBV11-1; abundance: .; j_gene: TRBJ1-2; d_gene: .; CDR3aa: CASLRWDNYGYTF; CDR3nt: TGTGCCAGCTTAAGGTGGGATAACTATGGCTACACCTTC
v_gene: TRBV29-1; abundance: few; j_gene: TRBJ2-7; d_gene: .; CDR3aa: CSVDKGPHEQYF; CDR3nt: TGCAGCGTTGATAAGGGGCCCCACGAGCAGTACTTC
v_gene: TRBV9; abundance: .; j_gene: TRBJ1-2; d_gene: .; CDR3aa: CASSVQGYNYGYTF; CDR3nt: TGTGCCAGCAGCGTGCAGGGCTACAACTATGGCTACACCTTC
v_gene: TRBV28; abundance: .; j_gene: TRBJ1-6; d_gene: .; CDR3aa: CASRKFRNSYNSPLHF; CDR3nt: TGTGCCAGCAGGAAGTTCCGAAACTCCTATAATTCACCCCTCCACTTT
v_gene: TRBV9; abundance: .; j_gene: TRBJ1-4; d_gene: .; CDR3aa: CASSFQGLSNEKLFF; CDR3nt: TGTGCCAGCAGCTTTCAGGGGCTTTCTAATGAAAAACTGTTTTTT
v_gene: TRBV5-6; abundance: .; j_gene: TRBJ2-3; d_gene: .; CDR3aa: CASSKWTAGADTQYF; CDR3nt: TGTGCCAGCAGCAAGTGGACAGCCGGCGCAGATACGCAGTATTTT
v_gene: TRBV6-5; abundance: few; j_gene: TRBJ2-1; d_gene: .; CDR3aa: CASSYSVRFDNEQFF; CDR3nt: TGTGCCAGCAGTTACTCGGTACGATTCGACAATGAGCAGTTCTTC
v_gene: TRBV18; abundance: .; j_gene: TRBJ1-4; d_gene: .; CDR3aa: CASHGAGIGEKLFF; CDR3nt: TGTGCCAGCCACGGGGCGGGAATTGGTGAAAAACTGTTTTTT